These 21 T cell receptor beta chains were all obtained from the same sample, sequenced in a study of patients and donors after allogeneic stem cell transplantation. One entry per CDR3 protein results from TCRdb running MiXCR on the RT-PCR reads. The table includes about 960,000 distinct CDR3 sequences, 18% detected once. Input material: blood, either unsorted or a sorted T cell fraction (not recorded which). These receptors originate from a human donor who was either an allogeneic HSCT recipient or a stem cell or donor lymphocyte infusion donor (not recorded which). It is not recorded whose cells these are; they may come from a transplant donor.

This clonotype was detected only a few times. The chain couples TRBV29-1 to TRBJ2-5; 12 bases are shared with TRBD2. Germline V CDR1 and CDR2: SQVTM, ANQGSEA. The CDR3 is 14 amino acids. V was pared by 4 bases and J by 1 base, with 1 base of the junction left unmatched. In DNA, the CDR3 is TGCAGCGTTGGGACTAGCGGGACCCAAGAGACCCAGTACTTC. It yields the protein CSVGTSGTQETQYF.

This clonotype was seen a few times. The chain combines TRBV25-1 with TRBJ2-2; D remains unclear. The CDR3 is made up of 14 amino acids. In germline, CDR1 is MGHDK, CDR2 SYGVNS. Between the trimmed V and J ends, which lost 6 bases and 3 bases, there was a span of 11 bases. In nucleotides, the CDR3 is TGTGCCAGCAGAGAGCAGATCCACACCGGGGAGCTGTTTTTT. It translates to CASREQIHTGELFF.

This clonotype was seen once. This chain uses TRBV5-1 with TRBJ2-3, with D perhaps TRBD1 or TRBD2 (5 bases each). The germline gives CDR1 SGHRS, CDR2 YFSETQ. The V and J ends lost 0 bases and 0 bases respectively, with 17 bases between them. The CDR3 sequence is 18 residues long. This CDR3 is CASSLAPPGRSSTDTQYF. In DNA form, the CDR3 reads TGCGCCAGCAGCTTGGCCCCCCCGGGACGGTCAAGCACAGATACGCAGTATTTT.

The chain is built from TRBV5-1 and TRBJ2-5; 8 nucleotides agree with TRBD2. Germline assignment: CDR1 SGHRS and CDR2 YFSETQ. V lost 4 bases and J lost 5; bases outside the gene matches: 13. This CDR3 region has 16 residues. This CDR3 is CASSALVKAGVETQYF. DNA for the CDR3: TGCGCCAGCAGCGCACTCGTAAAAGCGGGGGTGGAGACCCAGTACTTC.

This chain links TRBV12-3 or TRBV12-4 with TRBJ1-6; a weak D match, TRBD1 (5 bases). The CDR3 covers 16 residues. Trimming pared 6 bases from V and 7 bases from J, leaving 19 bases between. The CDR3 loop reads CASSEDAWRGNSPLHF. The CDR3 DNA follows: TGTGCCAGCAGCGAAGATGCTTGGAGGGGAAATTCACCCCTCCACTTT.

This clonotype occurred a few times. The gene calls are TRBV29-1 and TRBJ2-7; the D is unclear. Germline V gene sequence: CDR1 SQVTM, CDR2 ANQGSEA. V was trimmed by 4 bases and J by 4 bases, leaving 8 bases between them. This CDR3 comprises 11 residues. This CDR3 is CSVGTRYEQYF. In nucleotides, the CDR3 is TGCAGCGTTGGTACCAGGTACGAGCAGTACTTC.

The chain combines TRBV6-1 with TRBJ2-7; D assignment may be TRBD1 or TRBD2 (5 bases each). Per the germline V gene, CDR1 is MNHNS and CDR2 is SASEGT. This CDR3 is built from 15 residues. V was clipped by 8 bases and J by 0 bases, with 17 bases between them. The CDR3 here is CASASGTLSSYEQYF. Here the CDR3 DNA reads TGTGCCAGCGCTTCAGGGACCCTAAGCTCCTACGAGCAGTACTTC.

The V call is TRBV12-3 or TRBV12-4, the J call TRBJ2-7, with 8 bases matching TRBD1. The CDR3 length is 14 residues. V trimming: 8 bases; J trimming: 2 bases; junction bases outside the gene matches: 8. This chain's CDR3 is CASGKDRVPYEQYF. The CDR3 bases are TGTGCCAGCGGCAAGGACAGGGTGCCCTACGAGCAGTACTTC.

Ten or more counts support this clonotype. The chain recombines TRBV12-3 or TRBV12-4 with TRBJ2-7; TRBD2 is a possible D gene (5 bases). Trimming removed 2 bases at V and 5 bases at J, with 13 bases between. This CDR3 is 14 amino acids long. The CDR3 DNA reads TGTGCCAGCAGTTTACGACCCCCGAGGGACGAGCAGTACTTC. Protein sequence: CASSLRPPRDEQYF.

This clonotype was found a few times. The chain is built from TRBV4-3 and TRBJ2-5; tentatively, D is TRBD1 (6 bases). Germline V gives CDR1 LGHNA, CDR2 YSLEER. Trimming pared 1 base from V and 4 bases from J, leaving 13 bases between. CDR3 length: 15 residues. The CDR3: CASSQGVSTGETQYF. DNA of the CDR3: TGCGCCAGCAGCCAAGGGGTATCGACAGGAGAGACCCAGTACTTC.

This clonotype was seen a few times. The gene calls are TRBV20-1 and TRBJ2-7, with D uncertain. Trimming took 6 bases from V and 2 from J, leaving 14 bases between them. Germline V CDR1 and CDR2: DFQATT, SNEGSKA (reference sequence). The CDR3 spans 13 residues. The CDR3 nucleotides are TGCAGTGCAAGTAAGGAGCGAACCTACGAGCAGTACTTC. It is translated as CSASKERTYEQYF.

DNA of the CDR3: TGTGCCAGCAGGTCAGGAAAACCGGAGACCCAGTACTTC. It is translated as CASRSGKPETQYF. The V call is TRBV28, the J call TRBJ2-5; D remains unclear. The germline V gene encodes CDR1 MDHEN and CDR2 SYDVKM. V was clipped by 6 bases and J by 5 bases, with 13 bases between them. The CDR3 contains 13 residues.

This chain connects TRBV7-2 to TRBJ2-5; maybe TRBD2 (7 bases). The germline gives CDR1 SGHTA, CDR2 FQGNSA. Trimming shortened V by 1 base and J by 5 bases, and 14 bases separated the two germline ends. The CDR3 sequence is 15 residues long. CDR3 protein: CASSLGGGASETQYF. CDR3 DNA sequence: TGTGCCAGCAGCTTAGGAGGGGGGGCGAGCGAGACCCAGTACTTC.

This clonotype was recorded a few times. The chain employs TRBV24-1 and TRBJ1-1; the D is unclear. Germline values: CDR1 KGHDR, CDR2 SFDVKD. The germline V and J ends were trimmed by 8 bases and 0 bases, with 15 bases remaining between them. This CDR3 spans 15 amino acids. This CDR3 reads CATTSSATMNTEAFF. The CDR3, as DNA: TGTGCCACCACCTCTTCGGCTACAATGAACACTGAAGCTTTCTTT.

In DNA form, the CDR3 reads TGTGCCAGTAGTAAACGGGCGGAGAACACCGGGGAGCTGTTTTTT. Its protein product is CASSKRAENTGELFF. V usage is TRBV19 and J usage is TRBJ2-2, with D unresolved. Germline V gives CDR1 LNHDA, CDR2 SQIVND (reference sequence). This CDR3 region has 15 residues. V was trimmed by 4 bases and J by 1 base, leaving 10 bases between them. Together with reference TRBV19 and TRBJ2-2, the CDR3 gives the full variable domain: DGGITQSPKYLFRKEGQNVTLSCEQNLNHDAMYWYRQDPGQGLRLIYYSQIVNDFQKGDIAEGYSVSREKKESFPLTVTSAQKNPTAFYLCASSKRAENTGELFFGEGSRLTVL.

CDR3 amino acids: CASSILLAGGPYQFF. The CDR3 coding sequence is TGTGCCAGTAGTATTTTACTAGCGGGAGGGCCGTACCAGTTCTTC. The rearrangement joins TRBV19 to TRBJ2-1; 13 nucleotides match TRBD2. CDR3 length: 15 residues. Trimming removed 3 bases from V and 13 bases from J; junction bases left unmatched: 9. Per the germline V gene, CDR1 is LNHDA and CDR2 is SQIVND (reference sequence).

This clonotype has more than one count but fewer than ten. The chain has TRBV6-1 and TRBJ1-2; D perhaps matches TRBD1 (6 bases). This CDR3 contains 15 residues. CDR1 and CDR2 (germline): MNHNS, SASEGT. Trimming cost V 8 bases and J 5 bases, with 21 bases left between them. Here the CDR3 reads CASRTIETGFYGYTF. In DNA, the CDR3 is TGTGCCAGCCGGACGATCGAGACAGGCTTTTATGGCTACACCTTC.

CDR3: CSARRDGGSYEQYF. CDR3 DNA sequence: TGCAGTGCTAGACGGGACGGTGGCTCCTACGAGCAGTACTTC. J is TRBJ2-7 and V is TRBV20-1, with D possibly being TRBD1 or TRBD2 (5 bases each). Germline V gene data show CDR1 as DFQATT and CDR2 as SNEGSKA (reference sequence). Trimming removed 2 bases from V and 0 bases from J, with 11 bases in between. CDR3 length equals 14 residues.

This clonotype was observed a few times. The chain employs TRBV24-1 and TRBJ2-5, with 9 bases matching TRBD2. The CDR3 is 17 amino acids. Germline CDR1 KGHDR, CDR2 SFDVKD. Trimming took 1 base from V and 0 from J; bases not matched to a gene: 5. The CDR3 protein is CATSDFWASGNQETQYF. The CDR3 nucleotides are TGTGCCACCAGTGATTTTTGGGCTAGCGGGAACCAAGAGACCCAGTACTTC.

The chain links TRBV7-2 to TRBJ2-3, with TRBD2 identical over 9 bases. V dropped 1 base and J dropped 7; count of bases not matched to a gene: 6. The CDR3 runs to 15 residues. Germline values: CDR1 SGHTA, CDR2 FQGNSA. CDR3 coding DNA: TGTGCCAGCAGCTTAGTAGGGCTAGCGGGACATACGCAGTATTTT. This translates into CASSLVGLAGHTQYF.

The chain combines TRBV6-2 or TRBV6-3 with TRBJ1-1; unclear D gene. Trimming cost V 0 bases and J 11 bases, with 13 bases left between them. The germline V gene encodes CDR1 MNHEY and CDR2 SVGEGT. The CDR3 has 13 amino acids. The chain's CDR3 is CASSYSSAGEAFF. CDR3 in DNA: TGTGCCAGCAGTTACTCGTCGGCAGGCGAGGCTTTCTTT.